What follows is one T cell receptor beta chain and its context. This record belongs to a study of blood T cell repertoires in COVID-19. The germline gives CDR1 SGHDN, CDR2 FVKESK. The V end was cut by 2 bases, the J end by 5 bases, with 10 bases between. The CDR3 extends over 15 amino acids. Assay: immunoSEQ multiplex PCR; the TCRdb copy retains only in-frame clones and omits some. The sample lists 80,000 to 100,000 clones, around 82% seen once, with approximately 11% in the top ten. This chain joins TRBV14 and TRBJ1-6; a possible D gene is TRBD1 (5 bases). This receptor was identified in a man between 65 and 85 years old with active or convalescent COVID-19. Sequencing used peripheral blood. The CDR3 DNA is TGTGCCAGCAGCCAATATGGGGCCAATAATTCACCCCTCCACTTT. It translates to CASSQYGANNSPLHF.